The 20 T cell receptor beta chains below come from one sample, sequenced in a study of T cell responses to AZD1222 COVID-19 vaccine (dated by TCRdb to 2020 to 2023). The time point label for this specimen denotes: baseline before first vaccination. Receptor libraries were prepared by the immunoSEQ multiplex PCR assay. TCRdb took this table from immuneACCESS and kept in-frame rearrangements with V and J called. Such tables lack part of the clones; where checked against another copy, unresolved V genes explain under half of the gap, and the rest is unexplained. The sample profile shows some 150,000 clones; approximately 90% of them were found once. More than 12% of the sample is held by the ten biggest clonotypes. The source was peripheral blood, collected on day 0 of AZD1222 vaccination. The receptors derive from an adult in good health.

The rearrangement joins TRBV6-5 to TRBJ2-3; 8 bases fit TRBD2. CDR3 length equals 15 residues. The V gene's germline CDR1 is MNHEY and CDR2 SVGAGI. Unmatched junction bases numbered 0, after V lost 0 bases and J lost 1 base. The CDR3 protein is CASSYSRGGTDTQYF. In nucleotides, the CDR3 is TGTGCCAGCAGTTACTCGCGGGGGGGCACAGATACGCAGTATTTT.

This clone was seen once. The rearrangement links TRBV5-4 to TRBJ1-5, with TRBD1 identical over 7 bases. The V gene end was trimmed by 5 bases and the J gene end by 5 bases; junction bases not matched to a gene: 4. This CDR3 spans 13 amino acids. The V gene's germline CDR1 is SGHNT and CDR2 YYREEE (reference sequence). In DNA, the CDR3 is TGTGCCAGCAGACTCGACAGGGATCAGCCCCAGCATTTT. It is translated as CASRLDRDQPQHF.

The J gene is TRBJ1-2, the V gene TRBV28, with TRBD1 as a possible D gene (5 bases). V lost 5 bases to trimming and J lost 9 bases, with 7 bases between them. The CDR3 consists of 10 residues. Germline CDR1 is MDHEN and CDR2 is SYDVKM. DNA of the CDR3: TGTGCCAGCAGTGGGACCAGCTACACCTTC. Translated: CASSGTSYTF.

CDR3 region: CASSSGPGHSGNTIYF. Here the CDR3 DNA reads TGTGCCAGCAGTTCCGGACCGGGACATAGTGGAAACACCATATATTTT. The chain is built from TRBV28 and TRBJ1-3; tentative D call: TRBD1 (6 bases). CDR3 length: 16 amino acids. Trimming shortened V by 4 bases and J by 3 bases, and 16 bases separated the two germline ends. CDR1 and CDR2 (germline): MDHEN, SYDVKM.

This clone has just a few counts. The chain has TRBV5-4 and TRBJ1-5; 7 nucleotides line up with TRBD1. The CDR3 consists of 14 residues. V shed 5 bases, J shed 5 bases, and the junction held 7 bases outside the gene matches. CDR1 is SGHNT and CDR2 is YYREEE in the germline V gene (reference sequence). This CDR3 is CASSSQGSYQPQHF. The CDR3 DNA reads as TGTGCCAGCAGTTCACAGGGGTCCTATCAGCCCCAGCATTTT.

This rearrangement joins TRBV4-2 to TRBJ2-3; D gene ambiguous. Per germline, CDR1 LGHNA and CDR2 YNFKEQ. The V end lost 2 bases, the J end lost 5 bases, and 8 bases lay between the germline ends. The CDR3 is 13 residues long. CDR3 nucleotide sequence: TGTGCCAGCAGCCAAATCCTGAAAGATACGCAGTATTTT. As protein: CASSQILKDTQYF.

This clone was seen once. This rearrangement joins TRBV29-1 to TRBJ2-1; D remains unclear. Germline CDR1 reads SQVTM; CDR2 reads ANQGSEA. This CDR3 region has 12 residues. V lost 5 bases and J lost 7, with 12 bases in between. The CDR3 loop reads CSVRPDVNEQFF. The CDR3 nucleotides read TGCAGCGTTCGTCCTGACGTGAATGAGCAGTTCTTC.

The chain has TRBV11-3 and TRBJ2-2, with 8 positions matching TRBD1. Trimming at V came to 5 bases and at J to 2 bases, leaving 4 bases not matched to a gene. CDR1 and CDR2 (germline): SGHNT, YENEEA. CDR3 length: 15 amino acids. The CDR3 DNA is TGTGCCAGCAGCGCAGGACAGGGTAACACCGGGGAGCTGTTTTTT. Protein: CASSAGQGNTGELFF.

The rearrangement links TRBV25-1 to TRBJ2-1; 10 bases agree with TRBD2. The length of the CDR3 is 14 residues. The ends lost 4 bases at V and 7 bases at J; junction bases unmatched: 4. The V gene's germline CDR1 is MGHDK and CDR2 SYGVNS. The CDR3 spells CASSGAGGRNEQFF. CDR3 coding DNA: TGTGCCAGCAGTGGAGCGGGGGGGCGGAATGAGCAGTTCTTC.

This chain links TRBV21-1 with TRBJ2-7; the table's D call of TRBD2 was not tested on the DNA. TRBV21-1 is marked as a pseudogene. The CDR3 spans 20 residues. CDR3: CASSLPPGLAGGRSSYEQYF. CDR3 bases: TGTGCCAGCAGCCTACCCCCGGGGCTAGCGGGGGGAAGGAGCTCCTACGAGCAGTACTTC.

The chain uses TRBV7-2 and TRBJ1-5; D remains ambiguous. V lost 5 bases, J lost 0 bases, and 5 bases lay in between. The CDR3 sequence is 13 residues long. Germline V gene sequence: CDR1 SGHTA, CDR2 FQGNSA. CDR3 nucleotide sequence: TGTGCCAGCAGCCCCTATAGCAATCAGCCCCAGCATTTT. It specifies CASSPYSNQPQHF.

The gene calls are TRBV19 and TRBJ1-2; tentatively, D is TRBD1 (5 bases). CDR1 is LNHDA and CDR2 is SQIVND in the germline V gene (reference sequence). CDR3 length: 15 amino acids. The germline V and J ends were trimmed by 5 bases and 5 bases, with 18 bases remaining between them. CDR3 residues: CASSPRRGMGYGYTF. The DNA for the CDR3 is TGTGCCAGTAGTCCCCGAAGGGGTATGGGGTATGGCTACACCTTC.

The chain combines TRBV4-3 with TRBJ1-2; D may be TRBD1 (5 bases). The CDR3 length is 18 residues. The germline V gene encodes CDR1 LGHNA and CDR2 YSLEER. Trimming left V 0 bases short and J 4 bases short, with 21 bases between. The CDR3 nucleotides read TGCGCCAGCAGCCAAGAACTCTTTAGGGGCCCCGACGCCTATGGCTACACCTTC. Amino acid sequence: CASSQELFRGPDAYGYTF.

The chain combines TRBV5-8 with TRBJ1-3; possible D gene TRBD1, 6 bases. Trimming removed 7 bases at V and 4 bases at J, with 18 bases between. This CDR3 has 15 amino acids. Germline CDR1 reads SGHTS; CDR2 reads YDEGEE. CDR3 residues: CASRRSGEIGNTIYF. The DNA of the CDR3 is TGTGCCAGCCGCCGATCAGGGGAGATCGGAAACACCATATATTTT.

CDR3 DNA sequence: TGTGCCAGCAGGCGTACAGGAGGGGAGTTCAATCAGCCCCAGCATTTT. This translates into CASRRTGGEFNQPQHF. The V and J genes are TRBV5-5 and TRBJ1-5, with a possible D match to TRBD1 (5 bases). The CDR3 length is 16 residues. CDR1 and CDR2 from the germline V gene are SGHKS and YYEKEE (reference sequence). Trimming cost V 5 bases and J 3 bases, with 18 bases left between them.

The genes are TRBV5-1 and TRBJ1-2, with 7 nucleotides matching TRBD1. Germline assignment: CDR1 SGHRS and CDR2 YFSETQ. The V gene end was trimmed by 2 bases and the J gene end by 6 bases; junction bases not matched to a gene: 4. CDR3 length: 13 amino acids. CDR3 protein: CASSFQGGNGYTF. DNA of the CDR3: TGCGCCAGCAGCTTCCAGGGGGGGAATGGCTACACCTTC.

This clone was seen once. The chain links TRBV7-9 to TRBJ2-7; the D gene is possibly TRBD1 (7 bases). CDR1 is SEHNR and CDR2 is FQNEAQ in the germline V gene (reference sequence). V lost 3 bases and J 9 bases, leaving 18 bases between the germline ends. The CDR3 runs 14 residues. The CDR3 is CASSLSGTQGGQYF. The CDR3 DNA follows: TGTGCCAGCAGCTTGTCCGGGACTCAGGGGGGGCAGTACTTC.

The rearrangement links TRBV27 to TRBJ1-5, with D tentatively TRBD1 (5 bases). Trimming left V 2 bases short and J 4 bases short, with 6 bases between. This CDR3 comprises 13 residues. Germline lookup yields CDR1 MNHEY and CDR2 SMNVEV (reference sequence). The CDR3 sequence: CASSLRGNQPQHF. The DNA of the CDR3 is TGTGCCAGCAGTTTACGGGGGAATCAGCCCCAGCATTTT.

The chain links TRBV6-2 or TRBV6-3 to TRBJ1-1; D uncertain. Germline V CDR1 and CDR2: MNHEY, SVGEGT. The V and J ends lost 5 bases and 0 bases respectively, with 7 bases between them. The CDR3 has 13 amino acids. This chain's CDR3 is CASSRELNTEAFF. The CDR3 region has the DNA TGTGCCAGCAGTCGGGAGTTGAACACTGAAGCTTTCTTT.

The chain combines TRBV19 with TRBJ2-5; no reliable D call. Germline V gene lookup returns CDR1 LNHDA and CDR2 SQIVND (reference sequence). Trimming stripped 6 bases from V and 5 bases from J, with 13 bases between. The CDR3 is 13 amino acids. CDR3 sequence: CASRGLVGETQYF. The CDR3 bases are TGTGCCAGTAGGGGATTGGTAGGGGAGACCCAGTACTTC.